Below, 11 T cell receptor beta chains from the same sample are listed, as sequenced in a study of T cell responses to AZD1222 COVID-19 vaccine. Using immunoSEQ multiplex PCR, the repertoire was profiled, and TCRdb retains in-frame clones only, with some absent. The repertoire holds about 120,000 clones, with about 90% as singletons. Specimen: peripheral blood, collected on day 0 of AZD1222 vaccination. All receptors come from an adult in good health.

The rearrangement uses TRBV19 and TRBJ2-5; 7 positions match TRBD1. The germline gives CDR1 LNHDA, CDR2 SQIVND (reference sequence). The CDR3 has 13 residues. The V and J ends lost 5 bases and 5 bases, in that order; junction bases with no gene match: 5. The CDR3 loop reads CASSPTGIETQYF. The DNA of the CDR3 is TGTGCCAGTAGTCCGACAGGGATTGAGACCCAGTACTTC.

The V gene is TRBV28, the J gene TRBJ1-2, with no clear D. This CDR3 has 14 amino acids. The V and J ends lost 3 bases and 1 base respectively, with 9 bases between them. Germline values: CDR1 MDHEN, CDR2 SYDVKM. The CDR3 loop reads CASSLSGLNYGYTF. DNA of the CDR3: TGTGCCAGCAGTTTGTCCGGACTTAACTATGGCTACACCTTC.

CDR3 region: CASSTGVGYEQFF. As DNA, the CDR3 is TGTGCCAGCAGCACGGGAGTTGGATATGAGCAGTTCTTC. The chain combines TRBV9 with TRBJ2-1; tentative D call: TRBD2 (6 bases). The CDR3 consists of 13 residues. Germline values: CDR1 SGDLS, CDR2 YYNGEE. V lost 4 bases and J lost 8, with 13 bases in between.

The chain carries TRBV5-1 and TRBJ2-2; a weak D match, TRBD1 (6 bases). Germline V CDR1 and CDR2: SGHRS, YFSETQ. Trimming removed 6 bases at V and 0 bases at J, with 12 bases between. The CDR3 is 15 residues long. The CDR3 coding sequence is TGCGCCAGCACCCCCGGGACAACGAACACCGGGGAGCTGTTTTTT. It codes for CASTPGTTNTGELFF. Based on the CDR3 plus reference TRBV5-1 and TRBJ2-2, the full variable domain is KAGVTQTPRYLIKTRGQQVTLSCSPISGHRSVSWYQQTPGQGLQFLFEYFSETQRNKGNFPGRFSGRQFSNSRSEMNVSTLELGDSALYLCASTPGTTNTGELFFGEGSRLTVL.

V usage is TRBV6-5 and J usage is TRBJ2-3; 8 bases fit TRBD2. This CDR3 region has 14 residues. The ends lost 5 bases at V and 1 base at J; junction bases unmatched: 2. The germline V gene encodes CDR1 MNHEY and CDR2 SVGAGI. CDR3 bases: TGTGCCAGCAGTCGAGCGGGAGGCACAGATACGCAGTATTTT. This translates into CASSRAGGTDTQYF.

The rearrangement links TRBV7-9 to TRBJ1-1; 8 bases align to TRBD1. The CDR3 is made up of 16 amino acids. Germline V lookup: CDR1 SEHNR, CDR2 FQNEAQ (reference sequence). V lost 5 bases to trimming and J lost 0 bases; unmatched junction nucleotides: 8. The CDR3 spells CASSTTGDHMNTEAFF. CDR3 DNA: TGTGCCAGCAGCACGACAGGGGATCATATGAACACTGAAGCTTTCTTT.

The chain links TRBV19 to TRBJ1-4, with D uncertain. CDR3 length: 14 amino acids. In germline, CDR1 is LNHDA, CDR2 SQIVND (reference sequence). The ends were cut back, 8 bases at V and 2 bases at J, with 12 bases in the middle. CDR3 bases: TGTGCCAGTTGCACCCTTCAGACTAATGAAAAACTGTTTTTT. The encoded protein is CASCTLQTNEKLFF.

This rearrangement joins TRBV3-1 (or the pseudogene TRBV3-2) to TRBJ1-3; 9 bases agree with TRBD1. This CDR3 is built from 15 residues. Germline V CDR1 and CDR2: LGHDT, YNNKEL (reference sequence). V was clipped by 4 bases and J by 4 bases; unmatched bases: 5. The CDR3 DNA reads TGTGCCAGCAGCCTACAGGGGGCGGACGGAAACACCATATATTTT. The encoded protein is CASSLQGADGNTIYF.

J is TRBJ1-5 and V is TRBV19, with D tentatively TRBD1 (6 bases). Trimming cost V 5 bases and J 3 bases, with 14 bases left between them. CDR1 is LNHDA and CDR2 is SQIVND in the germline V gene (reference sequence). The CDR3 runs 15 residues. The CDR3 DNA follows: TGTGCCAGTAGTCCGGACAGTTTTGCCAATCAGCCCCAGCATTTT. It yields the protein CASSPDSFANQPQHF.

This chain joins TRBV19 and TRBJ2-5; no firm D call. The V end was cut by 2 bases, the J end by 4 bases, with 8 bases between. Germline V gene sequence: CDR1 LNHDA, CDR2 SQIVND (reference sequence). The CDR3 is made up of 13 amino acids. CDR3 sequence (DNA): TGTGCCAGTAGTATAATGGTGGGAGAGACCCAGTACTTC. It translates to CASSIMVGETQYF.

V usage is TRBV27 and J usage is TRBJ2-1, with D hard to call. Deletions cut 10 bases from V and 9 bases from J, with 19 bases between. In germline, CDR1 is MNHEY, CDR2 SMNVEV (reference sequence). The CDR3 extends over 13 amino acids. The CDR3 DNA follows: TGTGCCACCTCCGTCTTCTGGGGAAGTGAGCAGTTCTTC. Protein product: CATSVFWGSEQFF.